This entry is about one T cell receptor (beta chain). Antigen: not known. The second PCR ran about 6 to 12 cycles with a sample-barcoded 5' primer and J-beta primers. A template-switch adaptor that had 12 random nucleotides put a tag on each cDNA molecule. One entry per CDR3 protein results from TCRdb running MiXCR on the 5' RACE reads. The table has more than 1,400,000 distinct CDR3 sequences, 40% to 50% seen once. These data originate in a study of blood T cells in healthy people across ages. Points from the study as a whole: Aged donors had fewer naive CD4+ cells and lower diversity than long-lived donors. Estimates of diversity drawn from one million T cells were considered underestimates.

The CDR3 runs to 13 residues. CDR1 SNHLY and CDR2 FYNNEI come from the germline V gene. Trimming shortened V by 8 bases and J by 6 bases, and 14 bases separated the two germline ends. The chain recombines TRBV2 with TRBJ2-1; D is unresolved. The specimen sequenced was blood. This clonotype was obtained from a woman aged 18-29 years in good health. The CDR3 DNA is TGTGCCAGCGCTAAAACAAGTGGCAATGAGCAGTTCTTC. It yields the protein CASAKTSGNEQFF.